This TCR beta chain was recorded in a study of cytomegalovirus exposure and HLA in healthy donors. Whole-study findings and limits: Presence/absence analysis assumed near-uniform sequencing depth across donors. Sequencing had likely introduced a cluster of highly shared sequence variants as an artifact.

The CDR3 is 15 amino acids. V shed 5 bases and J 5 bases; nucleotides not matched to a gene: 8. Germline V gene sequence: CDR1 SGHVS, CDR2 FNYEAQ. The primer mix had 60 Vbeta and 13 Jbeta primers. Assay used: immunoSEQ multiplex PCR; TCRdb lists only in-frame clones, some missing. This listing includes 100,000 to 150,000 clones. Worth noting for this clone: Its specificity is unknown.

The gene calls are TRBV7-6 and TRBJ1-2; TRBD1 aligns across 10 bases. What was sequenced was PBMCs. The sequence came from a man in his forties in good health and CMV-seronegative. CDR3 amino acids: CASSPRTGGGYGYTF. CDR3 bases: TGTGCCAGCAGCCCCCGGACAGGGGGAGGATATGGCTACACCTTC. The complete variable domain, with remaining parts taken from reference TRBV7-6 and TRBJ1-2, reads GAGVSQSPRYKVTKRGQDVALRCDPISGHVSLYWYRQALGQGPEFLTYFNYEAQQDKSGLPNDRFSAERPEGSISTLTIQRTEQRDSAMYRCASSPRTGGGYGYTFGSGTRLTVV.